This T cell receptor (beta chain) was profiled in a study of chemoradiotherapy in HPV16-positive cancers. Sequenced by immunoSEQ multiplex PCR; TCRdb stores in-frame clones only, minus some. In the table there are about 4,000 clones, around 83% of which are singletons. The length of the CDR3 is 13 residues. Germline values: CDR1 SGHTA, CDR2 FQGNSA. V was trimmed by 5 bases and J by 11 bases, leaving 18 bases between them. Specimen: tumor tissue, collected from a patient who underwent chemoradiotherapy. The gene calls are TRBV7-2 and TRBJ1-2; D is uncertain. This clonotype was obtained from a human donor with HPV-associated anogenital cancer. The chain's CDR3 is CASSPPGTGQYTF. Here the CDR3 DNA reads TGTGCCAGCAGCCCCCCCGGAACGGGCCAGTACACCTTC.